This TCR beta chain was identified during a study of CD8 T cells in ankylosing spondylitis. Study-wide results and limits: Earlier literature documents some of the motif variants in reactive arthritis synovial fluid and blood. Disease-linked clones reportedly showed significant enrichment in matched ankylosing spondylitis synovial fluid.

Unmatched junction bases numbered 9, after V lost 5 bases and J lost 3 bases. Germline loops: CDR1 SGHRS, CDR2 YFSETQ. This CDR3 contains 16 residues. This clonotype came up a few times. Its antigen remains unidentified. TCRdb independently ran MiXCR on the 5' RACE reads; one entry per CDR3 protein. Among about 170,000 distinct CDR3 sequences listed, around 16% were seen once. The specimen sequenced was blood, either unsorted or a sorted T cell fraction (not recorded which). The chain carries TRBV5-1 and TRBJ2-2, with 8 bases aligning to TRBD1. The receptor was derived from a male donor with ankylosing spondylitis or in good health (not recorded which). CDR3 protein: CASSPDRGIDTGELFF. The CDR3 nucleotides read TGCGCCAGCAGTCCTGACAGGGGTATTGACACCGGGGAGCTGTTTTTT.